This T cell receptor beta chain was retrieved from a study of T cell repertoires in cytomegalovirus infection. Study summary: Used in the study were CMV epitopes, some recently identified and HLA-C-restricted, others well-studied and HLA-B-restricted. Both a matching HLA type and CMV infection were indicated by public TCR beta signatures.

CDR3 length: 15 residues. Study observations and caveats: Summed frequency of public TCR beta families distinguished CMV carriers with the relevant HLA.

This clonotype turned up a few times. The antigen remains unidentified. The junction and the germline gene differ at one end; a read error may be behind it. TCRdb passed the reads through MiXCR, listing each CDR3 protein once. The sample contains fewer than 1,000,000 distinct CDR3 sequences, roughly 30% of which appear only once. The chain links TRBV12-3 or TRBV12-4 to TRBJ2-5; D perhaps matches TRBD2 (7 bases). Sequences were derived from cultured CD8+ T cells from PBMCs, sampled from culture after CMV antigen stimulation. The clonotype comes from a human donor in good health (CMV status not recorded). Some clones in this sample may be carry-over from other donors' samples. The CDR3 sequence is CASSLGGATLETQYF. CDR3 in DNA: TGTGCCAGCAGCTTAGGGGGGGCCACCTTGGAGACCCAGTACTTC.